The T cell receptor (beta chain) described here comes from a study of glioma-infiltrating T cells. Study-wide results and limits: Non-neoplastic patients had below-expected tissue-blood divergence, while all gliomas exceeded expectation.

Amplification of TCR alpha and beta CDR3 regions from RNA used iRepertoire nested multiplex PCR. TCRdb independently ran MiXCR on the multiplex PCR reads; one entry per CDR3 protein. The sample consists of about 180,000 distinct CDR3 sequences, about 47% of them appearing once. Comment on this clonotype: Its antigen is not known.

The CDR3 has 16 amino acids. V dropped 0 bases and J dropped 0 bases, with 9 bases sitting between them. Germline V gives CDR1 ENHRY, CDR2 SYGVKD. Material for sequencing was glioma tissue, nonneoplastic brain tissue, or PBMCs (not recorded which). The sequence was collected from a human donor with low-grade glioma or glioblastoma, undergoing nonglioma brain surgery, or in good health (not recorded which). V usage is TRBV10-3 and J usage is TRBJ1-5; perhaps TRBD1 as D (5 bases). CDR3 nucleotides: TGTGCCATCAGTGAGTCGAGTGGGGCTAGCAATCAGCCCCAGCATTTT. The encoded protein is CAISESSGASNQPQHF.